The 31 T cell receptor beta chains reported below all come from one sample, sequenced in a study of OX40 agonist ivuxolimab in advanced cancers. Libraries were prepared by immunoSEQ multiplex PCR; TCRdb keeps only in-frame clonotypes and omits some of them. The sample shows fewer than 85,000 clones, about 85% of them seen only once. This material consisted of CD4+ or CD8+ T cells sorted from blood, taken in a trial of the OX40 agonist ivuxolimab. The receptors come from an adult with an advanced solid tumor such as melanoma, head and neck, liver or kidney cancer.

A word on this clone: The junction shows a germline mismatch at one end, possibly a read error. This chain joins TRBV5-1 and TRBJ1-2; 7 bases fit TRBD1. The CDR3 has 12 residues. Germline assignment: CDR1 SGHRS and CDR2 YFSETQ. The CDR3: CASHSTGEVLSF. CDR3 nucleotides: TGCGCCAGCCATTCTACAGGGGAAGTTTTATCCTTC.

A few counts support this clone. The chain combines TRBV28 with TRBJ1-5; possible D gene TRBD1, 5 bases. V was trimmed by 3 bases and J by 4 bases, leaving 13 bases between them. The CDR3 runs to 15 residues. Germline CDR1 and CDR2: MDHEN and SYDVKM. As DNA, the CDR3 is TGTGCCAGCAGTTTCAATGGGGGTGATAATCAGCCCCAGCATTTT. Protein sequence: CASSFNGGDNQPQHF.

The chain carries TRBV7-9 and TRBJ1-1; unclear D gene. The V and J ends lost 2 bases and 0 bases respectively, with 7 bases between them. The CDR3 is 14 amino acids. From germline, CDR1 is SEHNR and CDR2 FQNEAQ (reference sequence). The CDR3 sequence: CASSLPVMNTEAFF. In nucleotides, the CDR3 is TGTGCCAGCAGCTTACCTGTCATGAACACTGAAGCTTTCTTT.

This sequence joins TRBV27 and TRBJ1-4; TRBD1 might be the D (5 bases). The CDR3 has 14 amino acids. V lost 6 bases, J lost 11 bases, and 19 bases lay in between. Germline values: CDR1 MNHEY, CDR2 SMNVEV (reference sequence). CDR3 coding DNA: TGTGCCAGCAGCCCGACGGGACCCGAGAGGAAACTGTTTTTT. It yields the protein CASSPTGPERKLFF.

This clone appeared a few times. The chain joins TRBV2 to TRBJ1-2, with D possibly being TRBD1 (5 bases). CDR1 and CDR2 from the germline V gene are SNHLY and FYNNEI. The V end lost 6 bases, the J end lost 9 bases, and 14 bases lay between the germline ends. The CDR3 sequence is 12 residues long. CDR3 amino acids: CASRNRDPSYTF. CDR3 DNA sequence: TGTGCCAGCAGGAACCGGGACCCCAGCTACACCTTC.

This chain links TRBV28 with TRBJ2-5; 13 bases are a match to TRBD2. Germline V gene data show CDR1 as MDHEN and CDR2 as SYDVKM. CDR3 length: 20 residues. After removal of 4 bases from V and 1 base from J, the junction contained 15 bases not matched to a gene. CDR3: CASSSLAGGRFRRTQETQYF. The CDR3 DNA reads as TGTGCCAGCAGTTCACTAGCGGGAGGGCGATTTAGGCGGACCCAAGAGACCCAGTACTTC. The full variable domain, its missing parts supplied by reference TRBV28 and TRBJ2-5, is DVKVTQSSRYLVKRTGEKVFLECVQDMDHENMFWYRQDPGLGLRLIYFSYDVKMKEKGDIPEGYSVSREKKERFSLILESASTNQTSMYLCASSSLAGGRFRRTQETQYFGPGTRLLVL.

V is TRBV30 and J is TRBJ2-5, with D tentatively TRBD1 (6 bases). The CDR3 covers 14 residues. Germline CDR1 and CDR2: GTSNPN and SVGIG (reference sequence). V dropped 0 bases and J dropped 5 bases, with 13 bases sitting between them. DNA for the CDR3: TGTGCCTGGAGTGTAAACAGGGCCGGGGAGACCCAGTACTTC. Its protein is CAWSVNRAGETQYF.

This chain links TRBV28 with TRBJ2-7; D may correspond to TRBD1 or TRBD2 (6 bases each). Germline V CDR1 and CDR2: MDHEN, SYDVKM. Trimming took off 5 bases at V and 2 bases at J, with 16 bases between the two ends. The CDR3 spans 15 residues. CDR3 in DNA: TGTGCCAGCAGTCCTACAGGGAGGCGCCCCTACGAGCAGTACTTC. This sequence encodes CASSPTGRRPYEQYF.

The chain joins TRBV7-2 to TRBJ2-1; D remains unclear. Trimming took off 1 base at V and 7 bases at J, with 14 bases between the two ends. The CDR3 contains 15 residues. The V gene's germline CDR1 is SGHTA and CDR2 FQGNSA. In DNA, the CDR3 is TGTGCCAGCAGCTTAGGGAGACTTCAGGAAAATGAGCAGTTCTTC. Translating it yields CASSLGRLQENEQFF. Based on the CDR3 plus reference TRBV7-2 and TRBJ2-1, the full variable domain is GAGVSQSPSNKVTEKGKDVELRCDPISGHTALYWYRQSLGQGLEFLIYFQGNSAPDKSGLPSDRFSAERTGGSVSTLTIQRTQQEDSAVYLCASSLGRLQENEQFFGPGTRLTVL.

This chain connects TRBV28 to TRBJ1-5, with 7 bases aligning to TRBD1. With 4 bases clipped from V and 3 bases from J, the junction kept 9 bases outside the gene matches. The CDR3 sequence is 16 residues long. Germline values: CDR1 MDHEN, CDR2 SYDVKM. The CDR3 sequence is CASSSPGQSLNQPQHF. The CDR3 region has the DNA TGTGCCAGCAGTTCCCCGGGACAGAGCCTCAATCAGCCCCAGCATTTT.

The rearrangement uses TRBV19 and TRBJ1-5; tentatively, D is TRBD1 (6 bases). The V gene lost 2 bases and the J gene lost 0 bases, with 8 bases spanning the gap. Germline values: CDR1 LNHDA, CDR2 SQIVND (reference sequence). This CDR3 has 15 residues. CDR3 amino acids: CASSIQGYSNQPQHF. The CDR3 DNA follows: TGTGCCAGTAGTATACAGGGGTATAGCAATCAGCCCCAGCATTTT.

This clone was seen once. This chain connects TRBV6-1 to TRBJ1-5; TRBD1 matches 8 bases. The V and J ends lost 0 bases and 6 bases, in that order; junction bases with no gene match: 4. The CDR3 has 15 residues. Germline V lookup: CDR1 MNHNS, CDR2 SASEGT. The CDR3 DNA sequence: TGTGCCAGCAGTGAAGCGTCAGGGGGCATTCAGCCCCAGCATTTT. Its translation: CASSEASGGIQPQHF.

The V gene is TRBV2, the J gene TRBJ2-6; D is unresolved. Germline assignment: CDR1 SNHLY and CDR2 FYNNEI. Trimming cost V 3 bases and J 3 bases, with 12 bases left between them. This CDR3 has 16 residues. For the CDR3, the DNA is TGTGCCAGCAGTGATTTCTCAGGAAGTGGGGCCAACGTCCTGACTTTC. Residues: CASSDFSGSGANVLTF.

The chain joins TRBV19 to TRBJ2-6; TRBD1 or TRBD2 may be the D gene (6 bases each). Trimming removed 7 bases at V and 0 bases at J, with 16 bases between. Germline CDR1 and CDR2: LNHDA and SQIVND (reference sequence). CDR3 length equals 17 residues. This CDR3 is CASKARGALSGANVLTF. The CDR3 DNA is TGTGCCAGTAAGGCGAGGGGGGCCCTCTCTGGGGCCAACGTCCTGACTTTC.

CDR3 sequence: CASGLAFGEGEQFF. CDR3 nucleotides: TGTGCTAGTGGTTTGGCCTTTGGGGAAGGTGAGCAGTTCTTC. This sequence joins TRBV12-5 and TRBJ2-1; the D is unclear. The CDR3 has 14 residues. Per germline, CDR1 LGHNT and CDR2 FRNRAP. Deletions cut 1 base from V and 9 bases from J, with 13 bases between.

This chain's CDR3 is CASSNLLRGNTEAFF. The CDR3 DNA reads TGTGCCAGCAGTAACCTCCTCAGGGGGAACACTGAAGCTTTCTTT. This rearrangement joins TRBV6-1 to TRBJ1-1, with D possibly matching TRBD1 (6 bases). Germline-derived CDR1 and CDR2 are MNHNS and SASEGT. Trimming pared 5 bases from V and 1 base from J, leaving 14 bases between. CDR3 length: 15 amino acids.

This sequence joins TRBV19 and TRBJ2-5, with TRBD2 as a possible D gene (6 bases). This CDR3 is 15 amino acids long. The V and J ends lost 8 bases and 1 base respectively, with 17 bases between them. CDR1 LNHDA and CDR2 SQIVND come from the germline V gene (reference sequence). CDR3 protein: CASCRDSNLQETQYF. The CDR3, as DNA: TGTGCCAGTTGCCGGGACTCAAATCTCCAAGAGACCCAGTACTTC.

V usage is TRBV7-3 and J usage is TRBJ2-3; 7 positions agree with TRBD1. Germline CDR1 SGHTA, CDR2 FQGTGA. The CDR3 totals 16 residues. J gave up 3 bases and V 1 base, and 7 bases lay outside the gene matches. CDR3 DNA: TGTGCCAGCAGCTTAAGAGGGGGCAGTTGGACAGATACGCAGTATTTT. This sequence encodes CASSLRGGSWTDTQYF.

V usage is TRBV4-3 and J usage is TRBJ2-5, with a tentative D call TRBD2 (7 bases). The CDR3 is made up of 16 amino acids. Trimming shortened V by 0 bases and J by 5 bases, and 16 bases separated the two germline ends. Germline V gene data show CDR1 as LGHNA and CDR2 as YSLEER. CDR3 region: CASSQDGRGAAETQYF. CDR3 nucleotides: TGCGCCAGCAGCCAAGATGGGAGGGGGGCAGCGGAGACCCAGTACTTC.

A remark on this clone: At one end, the junction sequence differs from germline, possibly due to a read error. This rearrangement joins TRBV7-3 to TRBJ2-5, with 7 nucleotides matching TRBD1. Germline V lookup: CDR1 SGHTA, CDR2 FQGTGA. The CDR3 consists of 13 residues. CDR3 sequence: CASSATGEETQYF. CDR3 in DNA: TGTGCCAGCAGTGCTACAGGGGAAGAAACCCAGTACTTC.

The chain carries TRBV11-2 and TRBJ2-7; 7 bases match TRBD1. The trim removed 1 base at V and 2 bases at J, leaving 2 bases unmatched. This CDR3 is 14 amino acids long. The germline V gene encodes CDR1 SGHAT and CDR2 FQNNGV. CDR3 sequence: CASSLAGGTYEQYF. DNA of the CDR3: TGTGCCAGCAGCTTAGCAGGGGGAACCTACGAGCAGTACTTC.

V gene TRBV11-1 combines with J gene TRBJ2-7; 7 bases match TRBD1. V shed 5 bases and J 3 bases; nucleotides not matched to a gene: 7. The CDR3 consists of 14 residues. Germline assignment: CDR1 SGHAT and CDR2 FQDESV (reference sequence). The CDR3 nucleotides are TGTGCCAGCAGCCCCGACAGGGTCAGCTACGAGCAGTACTTC. This codes for CASSPDRVSYEQYF.

The chain combines TRBV4-2 with TRBJ1-2; D gene uncertain. Germline V lookup: CDR1 LGHNA, CDR2 YNFKEQ. The V end was cut by 0 bases, the J end by 5 bases, with 10 bases between. This CDR3 is 14 amino acids long. CDR3 sequence (DNA): TGTGCCAGCAGCCAAGATAGGACGGAGTATGGCTACACCTTC. Translation gives CASSQDRTEYGYTF.

The V gene is TRBV10-1, the J gene TRBJ2-7; D is unclear. The V end lost 0 bases, the J end lost 3 bases, and 9 bases lay between the germline ends. Germline assignment: CDR1 WNHNN and CDR2 SYGVQD (reference sequence). The CDR3 contains 14 residues. CDR3 bases: TGCGCCAGCAGTGAGTCGCAGGACGGCTACGAGCAGTACTTC. It is translated as CASSESQDGYEQYF.

V and J are TRBV27 and TRBJ2-7; 7 nucleotides line up with TRBD1. V gave up 2 bases and J gave up 5 bases; unmatched junction bases: 3. The CDR3 sequence is 13 residues long. CDR1 and CDR2 from the germline V gene are MNHEY and SMNVEV (reference sequence). The CDR3 sequence: CASSLQGVHEQYF. For the CDR3, the DNA is TGTGCCAGCAGTTTACAGGGGGTCCACGAGCAGTACTTC.

The genes are TRBV5-5 and TRBJ2-7; TRBD1 might be the D (5 bases). Germline lookup yields CDR1 SGHKS and CDR2 YYEKEE (reference sequence). V shed 4 bases and J shed 3 bases, with 17 bases lying between them. This CDR3 is built from 15 residues. The CDR3 protein is CASSNSWGPIYEQYF. Here the CDR3 DNA reads TGTGCCAGCAGCAATTCGTGGGGCCCGATCTACGAGCAGTACTTC. Using reference TRBV5-5 and TRBJ2-7 for the parts outside the CDR3, the full variable domain is DAGVTQSPTHLIKTRGQQVTLRCSPISGHKSVSWYQQVLGQGPQFIFQYYEKEERGRGNFPDRFSARQFPNYSSELNVNALLLGDSALYLCASSNSWGPIYEQYFGPGTRLTVT.

The CDR3 sequence is CASSSGQGAENSPLHF. The CDR3 DNA reads as TGTGCCAGCAGCTCGGGACAGGGGGCGGAAAATTCACCCCTCCACTTT. The chain combines TRBV13 with TRBJ1-6; TRBD1 aligns across 12 bases. This CDR3 comprises 16 residues. Trimming took 4 bases from V and 7 from J; bases not matched to a gene: 5. Germline V gene data show CDR1 as PRHDT and CDR2 as FYEKMQ (reference sequence).

The chain carries TRBV10-2 and TRBJ2-3; 7 bases fit TRBD2. The CDR3 totals 13 residues. Per the germline V gene, CDR1 is WSHSY and CDR2 is SAAADI. V dropped 7 bases and J dropped 6; count of bases not matched to a gene: 7. The DNA for the CDR3 is TGCGCCAGCACCGGGACTACATCCGATACGCAGTATTTT. It is translated as CASTGTTSDTQYF.

The CDR3: CASSLPGTSEQYF. The CDR3 region has the DNA TGTGCCAGCTCGCTACCCGGGACCTCGGAGCAGTACTTC. The chain recombines TRBV18 with TRBJ2-7, with D perhaps given as TRBD1 or TRBD2 (5 bases each). The CDR3 covers 13 residues. V shed 6 bases and J shed 7 bases, with 16 bases lying between them. The germline CDR1 and CDR2 sequences are KGHSH and LQKENI.

Only one count was recorded for this clone. The genes are TRBV5-1 and TRBJ2-3; TRBD2 is a possible D gene (5 bases). The germline V gene encodes CDR1 SGHRS and CDR2 YFSETQ. This CDR3 contains 14 residues. V gave up 0 bases and J gave up 1 base, with 6 bases separating them. CDR3 protein: CASSLEEGTDTQYF. As DNA, the CDR3 is TGCGCCAGCAGCTTGGAGGAGGGCACAGATACGCAGTATTTT.

This chain uses TRBV2 with TRBJ2-7, with 7 bases lining up with TRBD1. This CDR3 is 20 amino acids long. CDR1 is SNHLY and CDR2 is FYNNEI in the germline V gene. The V and J ends lost 2 bases and 2 bases, in that order; junction bases with no gene match: 21. The CDR3, as DNA: TGTGCCAGCAGTGAAAGGTGGAGCCGGGACAGCAGACCCGTTACCTACGAGCAGTACTTC. It codes for CASSERWSRDSRPVTYEQYF.